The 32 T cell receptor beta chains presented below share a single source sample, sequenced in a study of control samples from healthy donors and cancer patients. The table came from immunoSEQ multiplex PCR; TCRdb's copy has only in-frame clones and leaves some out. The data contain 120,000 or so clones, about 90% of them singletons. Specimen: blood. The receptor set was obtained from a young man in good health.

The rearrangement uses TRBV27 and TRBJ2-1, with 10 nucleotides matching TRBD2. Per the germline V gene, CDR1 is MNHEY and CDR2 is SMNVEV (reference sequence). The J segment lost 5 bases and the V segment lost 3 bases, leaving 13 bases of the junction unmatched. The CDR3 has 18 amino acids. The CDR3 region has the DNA TGTGCCAGCAGTTTCCCCCTTAGAGCGGGAGGGGGCAACAATGAGCAGTTCTTC. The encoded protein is CASSFPLRAGGGNNEQFF.

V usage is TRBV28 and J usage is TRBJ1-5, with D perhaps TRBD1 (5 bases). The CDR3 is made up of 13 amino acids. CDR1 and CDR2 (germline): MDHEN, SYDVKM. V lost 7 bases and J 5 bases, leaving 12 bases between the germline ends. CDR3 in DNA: TGTGCCAGCACCTGGGACCCGGATCAGCCCCAGCATTTT. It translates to CASTWDPDQPQHF. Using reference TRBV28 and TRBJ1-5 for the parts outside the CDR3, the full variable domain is DVKVTQSSRYLVKRTGEKVFLECVQDMDHENMFWYRQDPGLGLRLIYFSYDVKMKEKGDIPEGYSVSREKKERFSLILESASTNQTSMYLCASTWDPDQPQHFGDGTRLSIL.

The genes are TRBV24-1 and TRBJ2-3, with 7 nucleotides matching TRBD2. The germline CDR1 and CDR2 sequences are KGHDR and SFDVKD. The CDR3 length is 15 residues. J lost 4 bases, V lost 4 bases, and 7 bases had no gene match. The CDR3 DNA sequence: TGTGCCACCAGTGACCCCGGACTAGATTCAGATACGCAGTATTTT. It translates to CATSDPGLDSDTQYF.

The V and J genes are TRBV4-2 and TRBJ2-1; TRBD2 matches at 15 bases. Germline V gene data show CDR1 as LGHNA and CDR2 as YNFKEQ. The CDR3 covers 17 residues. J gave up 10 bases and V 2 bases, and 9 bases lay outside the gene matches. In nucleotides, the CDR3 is TGTGCCAGCAGCCAATCGGTCCCGGGACTAGCGGGAGGCGAGCAGTTCTTC. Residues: CASSQSVPGLAGGEQFF.

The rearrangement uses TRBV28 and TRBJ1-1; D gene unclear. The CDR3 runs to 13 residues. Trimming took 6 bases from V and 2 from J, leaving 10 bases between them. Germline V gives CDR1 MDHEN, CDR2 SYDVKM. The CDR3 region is CASRNDLNTEAFF. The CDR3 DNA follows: TGTGCCAGCAGAAACGACCTAAACACTGAAGCTTTCTTT.

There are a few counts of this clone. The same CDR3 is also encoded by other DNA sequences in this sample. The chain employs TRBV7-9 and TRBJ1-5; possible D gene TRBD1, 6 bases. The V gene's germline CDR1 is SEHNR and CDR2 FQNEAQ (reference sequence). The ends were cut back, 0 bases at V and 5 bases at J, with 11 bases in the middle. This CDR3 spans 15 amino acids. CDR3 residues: CASSLAGTPDQPQHF. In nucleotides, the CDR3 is TGTGCCAGCAGCTTAGCCGGGACACCGGATCAGCCCCAGCATTTT. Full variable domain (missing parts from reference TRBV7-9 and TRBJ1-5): DTGVSQNPRHKITKRGQNVTFRCDPISEHNRLYWYRQTLGQGPEFLTYFQNEAQLEKSRLLSDRFSAERPKGSFSTLEIQRTEQGDSAMYLCASSLAGTPDQPQHFGDGTRLSIL.

CDR3 in amino acids: CASSSEGVGANVLTF. In DNA, the CDR3 is TGTGCCAGCAGTTCAGAAGGGGTTGGGGCCAACGTCCTGACTTTC. The chain employs TRBV6-2 or TRBV6-3 and TRBJ2-6, with D possibly being TRBD1 (5 bases). Germline V lookup: CDR1 MNHEY, CDR2 SVGEGT. The CDR3 length is 15 residues. V was pared by 4 bases and J by 3 bases, with 10 bases between.

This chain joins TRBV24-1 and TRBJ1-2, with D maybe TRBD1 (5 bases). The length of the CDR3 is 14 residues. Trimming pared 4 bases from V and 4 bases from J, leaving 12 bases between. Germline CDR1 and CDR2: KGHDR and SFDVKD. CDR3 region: CATSEVGRSYGYTF. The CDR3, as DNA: TGTGCCACCAGTGAGGTGGGACGGAGCTATGGCTACACCTTC.

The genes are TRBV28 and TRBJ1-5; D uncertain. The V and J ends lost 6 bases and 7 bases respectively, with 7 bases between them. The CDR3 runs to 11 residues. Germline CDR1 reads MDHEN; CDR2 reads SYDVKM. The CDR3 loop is CASSRGQPQHF. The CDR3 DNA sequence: TGTGCCAGCAGCCGAGGGCAGCCCCAGCATTTT.

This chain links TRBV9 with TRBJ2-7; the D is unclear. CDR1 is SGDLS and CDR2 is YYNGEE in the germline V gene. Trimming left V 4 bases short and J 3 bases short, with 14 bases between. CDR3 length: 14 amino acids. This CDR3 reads CASSTDNLGYEQYF. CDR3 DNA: TGTGCCAGCAGCACCGACAACCTCGGCTACGAGCAGTACTTC.

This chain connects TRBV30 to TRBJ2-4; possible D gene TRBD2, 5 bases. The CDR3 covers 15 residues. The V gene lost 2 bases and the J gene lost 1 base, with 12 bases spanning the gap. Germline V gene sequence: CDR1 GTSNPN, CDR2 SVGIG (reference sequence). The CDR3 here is CAWSTPGEAKNIQYF. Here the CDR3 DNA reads TGTGCCTGGAGTACCCCCGGGGAGGCCAAAAACATTCAGTACTTC.

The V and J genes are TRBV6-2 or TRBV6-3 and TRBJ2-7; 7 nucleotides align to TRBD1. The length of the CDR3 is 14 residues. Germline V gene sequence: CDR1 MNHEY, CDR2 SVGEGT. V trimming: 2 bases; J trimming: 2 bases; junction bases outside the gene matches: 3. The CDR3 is CASSYEGGPYEQYF. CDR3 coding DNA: TGTGCCAGCAGTTACGAAGGGGGCCCCTACGAGCAGTACTTC.

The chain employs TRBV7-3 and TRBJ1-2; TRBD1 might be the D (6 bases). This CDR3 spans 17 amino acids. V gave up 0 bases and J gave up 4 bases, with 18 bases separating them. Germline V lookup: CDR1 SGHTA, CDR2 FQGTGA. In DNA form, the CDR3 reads TGTGCCAGCAGCTTAACGATTGCAGGGGCGGGTGGCTATGGCTACACCTTC. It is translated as CASSLTIAGAGGYGYTF.

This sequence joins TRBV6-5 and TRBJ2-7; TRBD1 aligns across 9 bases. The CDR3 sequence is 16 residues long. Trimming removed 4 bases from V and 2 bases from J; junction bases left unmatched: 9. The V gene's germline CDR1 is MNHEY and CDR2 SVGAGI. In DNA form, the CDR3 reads TGTGCCAGCAGTTCCGTACCGGGACAGGGCGCCTACGAGCAGTACTTC. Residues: CASSSVPGQGAYEQYF.

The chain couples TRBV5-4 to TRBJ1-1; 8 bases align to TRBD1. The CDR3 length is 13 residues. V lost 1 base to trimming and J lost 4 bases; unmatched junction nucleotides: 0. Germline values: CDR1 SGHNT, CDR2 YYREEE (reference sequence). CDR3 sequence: CASSLTGGTEAFF. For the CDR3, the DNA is TGTGCCAGCAGCTTGACAGGGGGCACTGAAGCTTTCTTT.

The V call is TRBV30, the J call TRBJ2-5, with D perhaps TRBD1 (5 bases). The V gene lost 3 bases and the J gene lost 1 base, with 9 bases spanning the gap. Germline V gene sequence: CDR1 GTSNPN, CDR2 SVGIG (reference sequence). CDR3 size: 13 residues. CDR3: CAWRQEFQETQYF. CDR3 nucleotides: TGTGCCTGGAGACAGGAATTCCAAGAGACCCAGTACTTC.

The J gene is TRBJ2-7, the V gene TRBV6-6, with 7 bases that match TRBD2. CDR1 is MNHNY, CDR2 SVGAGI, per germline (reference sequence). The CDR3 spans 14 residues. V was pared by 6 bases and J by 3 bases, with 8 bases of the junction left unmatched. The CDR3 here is CASSRTSELYEQYF. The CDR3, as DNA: TGTGCCAGCAGCCGGACTAGTGAGCTCTACGAGCAGTACTTC.

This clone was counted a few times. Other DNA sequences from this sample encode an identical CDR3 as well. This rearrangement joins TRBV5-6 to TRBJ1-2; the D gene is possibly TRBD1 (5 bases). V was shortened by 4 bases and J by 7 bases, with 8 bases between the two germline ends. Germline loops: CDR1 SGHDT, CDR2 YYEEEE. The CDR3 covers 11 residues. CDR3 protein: CASSPGGGYTF. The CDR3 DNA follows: TGTGCCAGCAGCCCTGGGGGTGGCTACACCTTC.

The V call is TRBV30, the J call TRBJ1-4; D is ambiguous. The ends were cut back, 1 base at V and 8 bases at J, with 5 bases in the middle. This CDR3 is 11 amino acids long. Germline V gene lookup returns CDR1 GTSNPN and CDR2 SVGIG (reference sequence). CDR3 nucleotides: TGTGCCTGGAGTGCCGGGGAAAAACTGTTTTTT. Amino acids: CAWSAGEKLFF.

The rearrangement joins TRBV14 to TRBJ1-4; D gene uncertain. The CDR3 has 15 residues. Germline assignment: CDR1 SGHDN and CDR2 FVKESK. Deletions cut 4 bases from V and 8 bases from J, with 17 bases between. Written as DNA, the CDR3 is TGTGCCAGCAGCCCGCAGCAGCCCATCGGGGAAAAACTGTTTTTT. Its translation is CASSPQQPIGEKLFF.

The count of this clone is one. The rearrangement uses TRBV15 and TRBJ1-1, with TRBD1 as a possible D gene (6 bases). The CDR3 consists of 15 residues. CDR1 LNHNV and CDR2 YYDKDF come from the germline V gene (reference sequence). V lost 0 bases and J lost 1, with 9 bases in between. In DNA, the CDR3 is TGTGCCACCAGCAGAGAAAGGGGGTCGAACACTGAAGCTTTCTTT. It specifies CATSRERGSNTEAFF.

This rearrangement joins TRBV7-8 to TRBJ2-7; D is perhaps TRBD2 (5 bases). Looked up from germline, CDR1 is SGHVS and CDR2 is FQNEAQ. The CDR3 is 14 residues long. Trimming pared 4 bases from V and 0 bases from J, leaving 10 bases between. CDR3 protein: CASSWNGNSYEQYF. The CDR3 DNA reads TGTGCCAGCAGCTGGAACGGGAACTCCTACGAGCAGTACTTC.

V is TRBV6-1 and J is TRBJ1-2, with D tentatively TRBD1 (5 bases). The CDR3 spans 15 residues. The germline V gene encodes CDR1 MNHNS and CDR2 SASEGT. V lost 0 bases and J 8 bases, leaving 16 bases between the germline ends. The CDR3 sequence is CASSEAGVPAWGYTF. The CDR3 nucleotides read TGTGCCAGCAGTGAAGCGGGGGTCCCAGCGTGGGGCTACACCTTC.

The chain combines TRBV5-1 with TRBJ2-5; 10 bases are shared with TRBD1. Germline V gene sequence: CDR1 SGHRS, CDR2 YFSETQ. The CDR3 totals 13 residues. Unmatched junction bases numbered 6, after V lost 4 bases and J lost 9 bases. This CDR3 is CASSQGQGGSQYF. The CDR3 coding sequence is TGCGCCAGCAGCCAAGGACAGGGGGGCTCCCAGTACTTC.

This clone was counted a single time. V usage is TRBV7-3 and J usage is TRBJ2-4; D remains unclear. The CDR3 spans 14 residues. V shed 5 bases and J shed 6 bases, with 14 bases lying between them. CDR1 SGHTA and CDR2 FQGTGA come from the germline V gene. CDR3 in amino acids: CASSPGGRGNIQYF. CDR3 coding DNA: TGTGCCAGCAGCCCTGGTGGGCGCGGAAACATTCAGTACTTC.

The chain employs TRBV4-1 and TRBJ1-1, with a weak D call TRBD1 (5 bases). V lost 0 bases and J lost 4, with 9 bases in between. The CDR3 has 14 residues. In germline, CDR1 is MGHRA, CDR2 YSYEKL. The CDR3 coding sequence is TGCGCCAGCAGCCAAGAGGGGACCCCCACTGAAGCTTTCTTT. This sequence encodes CASSQEGTPTEAFF.

CDR3 nucleotides: TGTGCCAGCAGCGTATCAGGGGGGGCGGGCGAAAAACTGTTTTTT. Protein: CASSVSGGAGEKLFF. The chain uses TRBV9 and TRBJ1-4, with 7 bases matching TRBD1. CDR1 and CDR2 (germline): SGDLS, YYNGEE. This CDR3 region has 15 residues. Trimming removed 1 base from V and 8 bases from J; junction bases left unmatched: 8. Looking up the rest from reference TRBV9 and TRBJ1-4 gives the full variable domain: DSGVTQTPKHLITATGQRVTLRCSPRSGDLSVYWYQQSLDQGLQFLIQYYNGEERAKGNILERFSAQQFPDLHSELNLSSLELGDSALYFCASSVSGGAGEKLFFGSGTQLSVL.

DNA for the CDR3: TGTGCCAGCAGCTTGAGACAGGTATTTGGCTACACCTTC. The encoded protein is CASSLRQVFGYTF. The rearrangement joins TRBV5-4 to TRBJ1-2, with D possibly matching TRBD1 (6 bases). The V end was cut by 1 base, the J end by 7 bases, with 11 bases between. The CDR3 length is 13 residues. Germline loops: CDR1 SGHNT, CDR2 YYREEE (reference sequence).

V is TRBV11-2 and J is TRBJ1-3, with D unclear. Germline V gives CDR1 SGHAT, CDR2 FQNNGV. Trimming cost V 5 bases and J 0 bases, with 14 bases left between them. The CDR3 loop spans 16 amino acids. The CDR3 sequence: CASSTLTDYSGNTIYF. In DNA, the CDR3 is TGTGCCAGCAGCACCTTGACGGATTACTCTGGAAACACCATATATTTT.

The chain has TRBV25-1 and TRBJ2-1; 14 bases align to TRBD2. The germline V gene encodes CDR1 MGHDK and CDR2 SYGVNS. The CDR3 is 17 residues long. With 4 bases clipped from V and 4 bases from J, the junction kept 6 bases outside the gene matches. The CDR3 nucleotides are TGTGCCAGCAGTGCTCAGGGACTAGCGGGAGCGTACAATGAGCAGTTCTTC. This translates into CASSAQGLAGAYNEQFF.

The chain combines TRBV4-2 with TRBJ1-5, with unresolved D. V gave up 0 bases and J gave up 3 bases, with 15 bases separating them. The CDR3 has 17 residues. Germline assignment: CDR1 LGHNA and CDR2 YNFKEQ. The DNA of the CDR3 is TGTGCCAGCAGCCAAGATTCAGCTATCGGGCCCAATCAGCCCCAGCATTTT. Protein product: CASSQDSAIGPNQPQHF.

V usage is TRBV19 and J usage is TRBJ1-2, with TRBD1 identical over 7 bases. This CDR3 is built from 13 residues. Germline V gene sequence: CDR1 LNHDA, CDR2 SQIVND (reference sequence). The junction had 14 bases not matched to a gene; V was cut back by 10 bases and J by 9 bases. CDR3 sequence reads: CAIAAGQEGSYTF. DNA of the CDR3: TGTGCCATCGCGGCCGGACAGGAGGGGAGCTACACCTTC.